These 7 T cell receptor beta chains were all obtained from the same sample, sequenced in a study of CD8 T cells in Susac syndrome. Random hexamers were used to reverse transcribe the RNA input (about 0.5 to 1 ug). TCRdb passed the immunoSEQ multiplex PCR reads through MiXCR, listing each CDR3 protein once. The sample contains around 170,000 distinct CDR3 sequences, approximately 94% of which appear only once. The specimen sequenced was CD4+ T cells from PBMCs. The source is a human donor with Susac syndrome.

This rearrangement joins TRBV5-1 to TRBJ1-5, with D unresolved. Germline CDR1 is SGHRS and CDR2 is YFSETQ. V dropped 4 bases and J dropped 8 bases, with 13 bases sitting between them. The CDR3 totals 13 residues. CDR3 sequence reads: CASSVGPEEPQHF. The CDR3 DNA reads TGCGCCAGCAGCGTGGGCCCGGAGGAGCCCCAGCATTTT.

V usage is TRBV7-9 and J usage is TRBJ2-1; no reliable D call. V was cut by 4 bases and J by 15 bases, with 16 bases left in between. CDR3 length equals 12 residues. CDR1 and CDR2 from the germline V gene are SEHNR and FQNEAQ (reference sequence). CDR3 in amino acids: CASSSTLTQPFF. The CDR3 DNA is TGTGCCAGCAGCTCCACCCTAACTCAACCGTTCTTC.

V is TRBV20-1 and J is TRBJ1-6; D not resolved. This CDR3 region has 16 residues. V shed 3 bases and J shed 1 base, with 13 bases lying between them. Looked up from germline, CDR1 is DFQATT and CDR2 is SNEGSKA (reference sequence). CDR3 residues: CSASKGQSSYNSPLHF. The CDR3 DNA reads as TGCAGTGCTAGTAAAGGCCAGAGTTCCTATAATTCACCCCTCCACTTT.

The chain couples TRBV29-1 to TRBJ2-7; TRBD1 or TRBD2 may be the D gene (5 bases each). The germline V and J ends were trimmed by 2 bases and 4 bases, with 15 bases remaining between them. Germline CDR1 reads SQVTM; CDR2 reads ANQGSEA. The CDR3 length is 14 residues. CDR3 protein: CSVELGTEPYEQYF. The CDR3 DNA sequence: TGCAGCGTTGAATTGGGGACCGAACCTTACGAGCAGTACTTC.

The sample holds one count of this clonotype. The chain recombines TRBV29-1 with TRBJ2-7, with D perhaps matching TRBD1 (6 bases). The ends were cut back, 6 bases at V and 2 bases at J, with 11 bases in the middle. Germline V gene lookup returns CDR1 SQVTM and CDR2 ANQGSEA. The CDR3 spans 12 residues. Here the CDR3 reads CSVTGDAYEQYF. In DNA, the CDR3 is TGCAGCGTGACAGGTGACGCCTACGAGCAGTACTTC.

V is TRBV6-5 and J is TRBJ1-3; D not resolved. V was trimmed by 0 bases and J by 2 bases, leaving 8 bases between them. Germline assignment: CDR1 MNHEY and CDR2 SVGAGI. The CDR3 runs to 15 residues. For the CDR3, the DNA is TGTGCCAGCAGTTACTCCCGTAACCCTGGAAACACCATATATTTT. Translated: CASSYSRNPGNTIYF.

The J gene is TRBJ2-1, the V gene TRBV20-1; maybe TRBD2 (7 bases). Deletions cut 6 bases from V and 5 bases from J, with 20 bases between. The CDR3 has 15 amino acids. In germline, CDR1 is DFQATT, CDR2 SNEGSKA (reference sequence). The CDR3: CSAKRPGGLDNEQFF. The DNA of the CDR3 is TGCAGTGCCAAGAGGCCCGGGGGGCTTGACAATGAGCAGTTCTTC.